This T cell receptor beta chain derives from a study of beta chain features in type 1 diabetes. A CD45RO/CCR7/CD25/CD127/CD95/CD27 panel sorted naive, central memory, regulatory and stem cell-like memory CD4+ cells. Of the isolated RNA, all was reverse transcribed, and so the sequenced material was expressed TCRB transcripts. Measured with immunoSEQ multiplex PCR; TCRdb has only the in-frame clones, and not every one. The table lists about 45,000 clones, about 66% of them singletons. Overall study findings and caveats: Researchers report that Type 1 diabetes patients had moderately but significantly shorter TCRB CDR3s across all four CD4+ subsets.

This clone was observed a handful of times. Antigen unknown. V lost 10 bases, J lost 0 bases, and 16 bases lay in between. The germline V gene has CDR1 MGHRA and CDR2 YSYEKL. This CDR3 spans 16 amino acids. The sequence came from a woman aged 18-29 years with type 1 diabetes. The sample was Tregs from blood. The gene calls are TRBV4-1 and TRBJ2-6, with D possibly being TRBD1 (6 bases). The CDR3 sequence: CANYSGQSSGANVLTF. CDR3 coding DNA: TGCGCCAACTACTCCGGACAGTCCTCTGGGGCCAACGTCCTGACTTTC.